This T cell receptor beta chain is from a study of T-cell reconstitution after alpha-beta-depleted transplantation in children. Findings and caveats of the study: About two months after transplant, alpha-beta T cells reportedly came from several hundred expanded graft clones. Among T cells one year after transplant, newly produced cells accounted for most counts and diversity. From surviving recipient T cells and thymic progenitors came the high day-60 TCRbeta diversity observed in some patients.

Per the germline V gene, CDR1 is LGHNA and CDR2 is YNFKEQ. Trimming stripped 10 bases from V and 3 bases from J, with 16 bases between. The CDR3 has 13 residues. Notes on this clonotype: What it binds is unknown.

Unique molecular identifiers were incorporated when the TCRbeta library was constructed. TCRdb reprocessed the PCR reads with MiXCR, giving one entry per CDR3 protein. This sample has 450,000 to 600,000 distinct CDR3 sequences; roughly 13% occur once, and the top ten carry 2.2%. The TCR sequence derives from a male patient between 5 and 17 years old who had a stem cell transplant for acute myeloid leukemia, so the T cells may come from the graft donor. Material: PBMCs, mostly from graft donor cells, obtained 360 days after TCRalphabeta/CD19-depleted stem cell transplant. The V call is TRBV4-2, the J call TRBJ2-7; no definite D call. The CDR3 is CAIGPMLLYEQYF. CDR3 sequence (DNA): TGTGCCATCGGCCCCATGCTCCTCTACGAGCAGTACTTC.